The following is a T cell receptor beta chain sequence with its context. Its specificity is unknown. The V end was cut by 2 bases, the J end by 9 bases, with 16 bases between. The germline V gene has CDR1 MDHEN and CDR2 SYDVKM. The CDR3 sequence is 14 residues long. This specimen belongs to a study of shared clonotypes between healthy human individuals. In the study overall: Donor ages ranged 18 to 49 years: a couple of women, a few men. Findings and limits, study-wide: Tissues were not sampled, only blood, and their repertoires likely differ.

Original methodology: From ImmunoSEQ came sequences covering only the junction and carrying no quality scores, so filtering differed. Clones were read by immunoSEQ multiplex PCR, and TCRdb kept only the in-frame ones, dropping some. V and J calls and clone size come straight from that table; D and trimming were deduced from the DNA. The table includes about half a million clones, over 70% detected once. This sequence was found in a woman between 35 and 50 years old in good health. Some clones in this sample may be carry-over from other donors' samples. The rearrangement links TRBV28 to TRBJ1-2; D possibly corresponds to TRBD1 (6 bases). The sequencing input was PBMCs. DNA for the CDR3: TGTGCCAGCAGTTTAGGTAGGGGGAGAAGTCGCTACACCTTC. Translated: CASSLGRGRSRYTF.